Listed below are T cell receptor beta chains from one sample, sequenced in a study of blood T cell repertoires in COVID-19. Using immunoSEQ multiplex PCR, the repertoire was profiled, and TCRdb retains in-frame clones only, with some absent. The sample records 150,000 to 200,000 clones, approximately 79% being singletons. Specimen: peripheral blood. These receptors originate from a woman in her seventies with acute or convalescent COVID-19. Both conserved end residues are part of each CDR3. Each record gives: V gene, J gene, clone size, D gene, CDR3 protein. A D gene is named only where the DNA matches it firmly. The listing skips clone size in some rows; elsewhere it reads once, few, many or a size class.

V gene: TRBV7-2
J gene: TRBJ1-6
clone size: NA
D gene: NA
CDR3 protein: CASSSDPRDSPLHF

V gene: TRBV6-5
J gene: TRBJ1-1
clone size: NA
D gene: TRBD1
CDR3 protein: CASSRRDRDTEAFF

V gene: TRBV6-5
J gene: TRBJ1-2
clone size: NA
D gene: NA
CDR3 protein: CASSTRGTYGYTF

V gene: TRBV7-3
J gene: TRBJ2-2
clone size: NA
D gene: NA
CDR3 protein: CASSLQGTGELFF

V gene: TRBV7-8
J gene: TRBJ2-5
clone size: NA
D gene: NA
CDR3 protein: CASSLVRETQYF

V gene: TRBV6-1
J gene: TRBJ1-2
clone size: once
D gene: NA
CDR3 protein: CASSEGIRGFDGYTF

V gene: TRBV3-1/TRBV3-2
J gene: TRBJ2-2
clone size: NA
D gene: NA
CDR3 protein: CASSLREETGELFF

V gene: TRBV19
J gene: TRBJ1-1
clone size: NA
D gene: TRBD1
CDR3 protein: CASIGTGIKAFF

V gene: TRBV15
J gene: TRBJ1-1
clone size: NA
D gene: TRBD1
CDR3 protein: CATSREGTALTEAFF

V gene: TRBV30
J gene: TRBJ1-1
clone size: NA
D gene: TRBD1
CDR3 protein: CAWGTGGTNTEAFF

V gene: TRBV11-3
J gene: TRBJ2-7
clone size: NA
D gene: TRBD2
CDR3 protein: CASGPSGRPYEQYF

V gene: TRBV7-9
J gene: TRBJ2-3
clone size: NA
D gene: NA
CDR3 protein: CASSLDFQAQYF

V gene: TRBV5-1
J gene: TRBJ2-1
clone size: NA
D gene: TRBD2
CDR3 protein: CASMRRLAGGQSSYNEQFF

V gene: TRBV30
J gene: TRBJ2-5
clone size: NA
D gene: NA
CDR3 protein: CAWSVAGWETQYF

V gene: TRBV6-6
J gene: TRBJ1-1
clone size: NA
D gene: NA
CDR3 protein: CASSYSTSGLTTEAFF

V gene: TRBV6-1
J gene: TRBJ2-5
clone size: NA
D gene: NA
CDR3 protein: CASSLGYQETQYF

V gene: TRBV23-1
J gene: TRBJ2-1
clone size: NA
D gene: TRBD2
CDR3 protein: CARSLPTGGSYNEQFF